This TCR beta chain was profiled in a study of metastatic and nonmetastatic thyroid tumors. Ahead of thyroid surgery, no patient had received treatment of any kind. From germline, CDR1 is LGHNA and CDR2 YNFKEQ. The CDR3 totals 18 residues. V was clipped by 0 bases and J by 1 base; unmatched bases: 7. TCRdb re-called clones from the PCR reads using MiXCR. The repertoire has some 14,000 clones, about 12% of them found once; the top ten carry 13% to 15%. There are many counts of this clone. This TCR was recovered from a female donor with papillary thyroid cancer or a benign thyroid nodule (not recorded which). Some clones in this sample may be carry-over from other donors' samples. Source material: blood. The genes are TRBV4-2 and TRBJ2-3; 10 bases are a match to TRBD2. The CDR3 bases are TGTGCCAGCAGCCAAGACGTACTGGGGACTAGCGGCACAGATACGCAGTATTTT. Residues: CASSQDVLGTSGTDTQYF.